This T cell receptor beta chain is from a study of T cells in narcolepsy. Findings and caveats of the study: Some memory CD4+ repertoires had no autoreactive clone sequences.

In regard to this clone: Its target is unknown.

Sequenced by immunoSEQ multiplex PCR; TCRdb stores in-frame clones only, minus some. Of over 30,000 clones in the sample, roughly 84% were seen once. This CDR3 contains 15 residues. The V gene lost 1 base and the J gene lost 2 bases, with 9 bases spanning the gap. The germline gives CDR1 SEHNR, CDR2 FQNEAQ (reference sequence). This sequence joins TRBV7-9 and TRBJ1-5; TRBD1 might be the D (5 bases). The TCR comes from a human donor with narcolepsy. The sample comprised CD45RA- memory CD4+ T cells from PBMCs. This chain's CDR3 is CASSLGLGGNQPQHF. The CDR3 DNA is TGTGCCAGCAGCTTAGGTTTGGGGGGCAATCAGCCCCAGCATTTT.